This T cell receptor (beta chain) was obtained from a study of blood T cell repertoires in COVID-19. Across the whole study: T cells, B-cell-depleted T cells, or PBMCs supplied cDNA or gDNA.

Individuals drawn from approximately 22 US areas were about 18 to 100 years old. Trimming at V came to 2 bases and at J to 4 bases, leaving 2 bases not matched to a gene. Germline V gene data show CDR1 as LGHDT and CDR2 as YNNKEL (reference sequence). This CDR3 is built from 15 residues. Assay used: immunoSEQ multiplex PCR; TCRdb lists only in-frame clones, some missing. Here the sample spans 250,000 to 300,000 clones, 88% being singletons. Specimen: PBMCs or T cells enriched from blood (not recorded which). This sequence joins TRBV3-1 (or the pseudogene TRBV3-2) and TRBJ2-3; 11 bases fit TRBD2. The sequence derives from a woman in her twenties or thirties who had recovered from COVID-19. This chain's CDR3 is CASSQIAGGPDTQYF. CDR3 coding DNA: TGTGCCAGCAGCCAAATAGCGGGAGGGCCAGATACGCAGTATTTT.